The 2 T cell receptor beta chains in this list originate from one sample, sequenced in a study of blood T cell repertoires in COVID-19. Repertoires were generated with immunoSEQ multiplex PCR, while TCRdb's copy carries only in-frame clones and drops some. The sample consists of 45,000 to 55,000 clones, roughly 80% of them appearing once. The specimen was PBMCs or T cells enriched from blood (not recorded which). All receptors come from a woman aged 50 to 65 with acute COVID-19.

The gene calls are TRBV19 and TRBJ2-3; 8 nucleotides line up with TRBD2. The CDR3 has 17 residues. Per the germline V gene, CDR1 is LNHDA and CDR2 is SQIVND (reference sequence). The V gene end was trimmed by 6 bases and the J gene end by 5 bases; junction bases not matched to a gene: 16. CDR3 bases: TGTGCCAGTAGGAGGCCGAAAGCGGGGGTGGCCGAAGATACGCAGTATTTT. It encodes CASRRPKAGVAEDTQYF.

This clone was seen a few times. The chain carries TRBV29-1 and TRBJ1-5, with a possible D match to TRBD1 (5 bases). Germline CDR1 is SQVTM and CDR2 is ANQGSEA. The CDR3 runs to 15 residues. The V gene lost 5 bases and the J gene lost 1 base, with 15 bases spanning the gap. CDR3 nucleotide sequence: TGCAGCGTTTCCCCCGGGGGTACGAGCAATCAGCCCCAGCATTTT. Translation gives CSVSPGGTSNQPQHF.